The 6 T cell receptor beta chains in this list originate from one sample, sequenced in a study of T cell responses to AZD1222 COVID-19 vaccine. Only in-frame clones appear in the TCRdb table, and some are missing; sequencing was by immunoSEQ multiplex PCR. The sample contains about 150,000 clones, more than 85% of which appear only once. This sample comprised peripheral blood, obtained on day 0 of AZD1222 vaccination. All receptors come from an adult in good health.

The chain links TRBV12-3 or TRBV12-4 to TRBJ1-2; D call uncertain. CDR3 length: 11 amino acids. V shed 7 bases and J shed 8 bases, with 11 bases lying between them. The CDR3 protein is CASTSAGGYTF. DNA for the CDR3: TGTGCCAGCACCTCGGCGGGGGGCTACACCTTC.

The chain couples TRBV7-2 to TRBJ2-5, with 7 nucleotides matching TRBD1. Germline assignment: CDR1 SGHTA and CDR2 FQGNSA. J lost 2 bases, V lost 1 base, and 4 bases had no gene match. The CDR3 spans 15 residues. The CDR3: CASSLVGTAQETQYF. The CDR3 DNA sequence: TGTGCCAGCAGCTTAGTTGGGACAGCTCAAGAGACCCAGTACTTC.

The V gene is TRBV6-4, the J gene TRBJ1-6, with D possibly being TRBD1 (6 bases). The V end lost 2 bases, the J end lost 5 bases, and 19 bases lay between the germline ends. Germline V gene sequence: CDR1 MRHNA, CDR2 SNTAGT. The CDR3 is 18 amino acids. The CDR3 DNA reads as TGTGCCAGCAGTGACCCTAGGCAGGGGACGATGGATAATTCACCCCTCCACTTT. Residues: CASSDPRQGTMDNSPLHF.

The V call is TRBV3-1 (or the pseudogene TRBV3-2), the J call TRBJ1-2; TRBD1 matches at 9 bases. CDR1 and CDR2 from the germline V gene are LGHDT and YNNKEL (reference sequence). V gave up 5 bases and J gave up 5 bases; unmatched junction bases: 3. The length of the CDR3 is 13 residues. Here the CDR3 DNA reads TGTGCCAGCAGCGACAGGGGGGGATATGGCTACACCTTC. Translating it yields CASSDRGGYGYTF.

V is TRBV5-6 and J is TRBJ1-3, with D perhaps TRBD1 (6 bases). From germline, CDR1 is SGHDT and CDR2 YYEEEE. The length of the CDR3 is 19 residues. V was cut by 3 bases and J by 1 base, with 23 bases left in between. The CDR3 here is CASSSLLPWRGGSGNTIYF. The CDR3 nucleotides are TGTGCCAGCAGCTCCTTACTGCCCTGGCGAGGGGGATCTGGAAACACCATATATTTT.

This clone was recorded at least ten times. The chain recombines TRBV6-6 with TRBJ2-7, with a possible D match to TRBD2 (5 bases). The length of the CDR3 is 12 residues. Germline values: CDR1 MNHNY, CDR2 SVGAGI (reference sequence). V lost 5 bases to trimming and J lost 3 bases, with 8 bases between them. Here the CDR3 reads CASSATSYEQYF. The CDR3 bases are TGTGCCAGCAGTGCAACTAGCTACGAGCAGTACTTC.